This record concerns one T cell receptor beta chain sequence. Its target is unknown. V was trimmed by 1 base and J by 2 bases, leaving 21 bases between them. Germline lookup yields CDR1 LGHNA and CDR2 YNFKEQ. CDR3 size: 19 residues. Assay used: immunoSEQ multiplex PCR; TCRdb lists only in-frame clones, some missing. The profile shows approximately 30,000 clones, approximately 71% of them singletons. This entry comes from a study of STAT5B mutations in CD4+ large granular lymphocyte leukemia. Across the study: The CDR3 'QG' motif was associated with a particular HLA allele among healthy donors. Findings and caveats of the study: Without putative leukemic clones, patient CD4-sorted repertoires remained more clonal than healthy CD4+ repertoires.

Sequencing was performed on CD4+ T cells from blood buffy coats. The sequence derives from a human donor in good health. The V call is TRBV4-2, the J call TRBJ1-3; possible D gene TRBD1, 5 bases. The CDR3, as DNA: TGTGCCAGCAGCCAAGTTGGTCCCTGGGGGGGTACAGCTGGAAACACCATATATTTT. It is translated as CASSQVGPWGGTAGNTIYF.